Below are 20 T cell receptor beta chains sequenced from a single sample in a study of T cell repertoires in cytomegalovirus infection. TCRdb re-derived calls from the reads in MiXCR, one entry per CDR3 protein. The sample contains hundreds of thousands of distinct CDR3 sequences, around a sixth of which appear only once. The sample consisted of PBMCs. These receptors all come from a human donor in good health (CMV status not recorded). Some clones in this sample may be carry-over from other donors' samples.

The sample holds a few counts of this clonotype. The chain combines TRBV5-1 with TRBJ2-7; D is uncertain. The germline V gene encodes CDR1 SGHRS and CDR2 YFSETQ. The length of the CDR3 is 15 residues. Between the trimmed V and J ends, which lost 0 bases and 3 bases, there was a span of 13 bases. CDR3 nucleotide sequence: TGCGCCAGCAGCTTGGCGGTTCTCGGAATCTACGAGCAGTACTTC. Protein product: CASSLAVLGIYEQYF.

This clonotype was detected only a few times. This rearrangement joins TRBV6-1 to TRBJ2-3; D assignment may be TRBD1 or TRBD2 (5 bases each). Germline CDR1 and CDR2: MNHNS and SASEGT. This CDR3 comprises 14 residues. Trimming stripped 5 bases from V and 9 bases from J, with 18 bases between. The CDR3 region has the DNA TGTGCCAGCAGTCCCGCTCCGGGACCACAAACGCAGTATTTT. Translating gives CASSPAPGPQTQYF.

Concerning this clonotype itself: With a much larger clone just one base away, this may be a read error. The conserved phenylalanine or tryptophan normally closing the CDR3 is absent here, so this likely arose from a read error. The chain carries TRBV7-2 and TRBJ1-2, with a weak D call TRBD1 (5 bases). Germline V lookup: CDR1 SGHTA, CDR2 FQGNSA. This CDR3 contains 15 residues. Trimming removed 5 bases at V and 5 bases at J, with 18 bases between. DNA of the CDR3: TGTGCCAGCAGCAAGAGGGGAGGGCAGGGATATGGCTACACCTTA. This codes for CASSKRGGQGYGYTL.

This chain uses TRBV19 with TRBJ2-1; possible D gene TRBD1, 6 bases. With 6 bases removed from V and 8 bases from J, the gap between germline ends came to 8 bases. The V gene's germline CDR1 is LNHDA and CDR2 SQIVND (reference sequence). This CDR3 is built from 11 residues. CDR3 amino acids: CASRWGHEQFF. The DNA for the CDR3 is TGTGCCAGTAGATGGGGGCATGAGCAGTTCTTC.

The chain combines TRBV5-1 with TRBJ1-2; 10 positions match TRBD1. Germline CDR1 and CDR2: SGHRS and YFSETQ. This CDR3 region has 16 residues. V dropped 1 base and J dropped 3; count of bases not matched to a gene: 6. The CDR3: CASSLPRDRGYYGYTF. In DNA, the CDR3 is TGCGCCAGCAGCTTGCCCCGGGACAGGGGATACTATGGCTACACCTTC.

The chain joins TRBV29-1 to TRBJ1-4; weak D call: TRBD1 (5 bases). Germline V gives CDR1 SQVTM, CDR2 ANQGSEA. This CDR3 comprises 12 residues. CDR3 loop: CGAGGLREKLFF. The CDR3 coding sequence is TGCGGAGCTGGGGGTCTGCGCGAAAAACTGTTTTTT.

The CDR3 sequence: CASSESDEQYF. CDR3 DNA sequence: TGTGCCAGCAGTGAATCCGACGAGCAGTACTTC. The V and J genes are TRBV2 and TRBJ2-7; no clear D. The V and J ends lost 2 bases and 5 bases respectively, with 4 bases between them. The CDR3 is made up of 11 amino acids. Germline V gene data show CDR1 as SNHLY and CDR2 as FYNNEI. Drawing the rest from reference TRBV2 and TRBJ2-7, the complete variable domain is EPEVTQTPSHQVTQMGQEVILRCVPISNHLYFYWYRQILGQKVEFLVSFYNNEISEKSEIFDDQFSVERPDGSNFTLKIRSTKLEDSAMYFCASSESDEQYFGPGTRLTVT.

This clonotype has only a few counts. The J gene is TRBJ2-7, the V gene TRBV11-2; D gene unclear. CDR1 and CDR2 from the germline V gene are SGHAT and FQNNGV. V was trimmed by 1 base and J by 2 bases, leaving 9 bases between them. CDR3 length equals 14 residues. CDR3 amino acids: CASSLVGTAYEQYF. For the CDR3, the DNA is TGTGCCAGCAGCTTAGTTGGCACCGCCTACGAGCAGTACTTC.

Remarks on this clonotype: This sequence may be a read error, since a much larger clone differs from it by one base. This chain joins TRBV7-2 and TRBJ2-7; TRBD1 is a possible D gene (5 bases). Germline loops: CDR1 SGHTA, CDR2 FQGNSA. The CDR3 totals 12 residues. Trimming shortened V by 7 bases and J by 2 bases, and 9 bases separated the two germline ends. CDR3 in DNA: TGTGCCAGCATCCAGGGCGCCTACGAGCAGTACTTC. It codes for CASIQGAYEQYF.

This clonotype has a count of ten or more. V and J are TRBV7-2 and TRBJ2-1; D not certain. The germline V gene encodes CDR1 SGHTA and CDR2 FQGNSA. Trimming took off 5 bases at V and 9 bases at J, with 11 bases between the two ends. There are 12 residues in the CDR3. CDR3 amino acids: CASSLGAGEQFF. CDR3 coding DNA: TGTGCCAGCAGCCTAGGAGCCGGTGAGCAGTTCTTC.

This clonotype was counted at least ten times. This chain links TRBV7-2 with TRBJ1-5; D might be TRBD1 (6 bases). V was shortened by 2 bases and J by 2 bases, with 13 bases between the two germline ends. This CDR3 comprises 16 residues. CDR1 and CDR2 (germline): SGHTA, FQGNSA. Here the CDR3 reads CASSLFRGSGNQPQHF. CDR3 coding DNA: TGTGCCAGCAGCTTATTTAGGGGGTCGGGCAATCAGCCCCAGCATTTT. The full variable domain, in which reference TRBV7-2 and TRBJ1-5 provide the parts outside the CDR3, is GAGVSQSPSNKVTEKGKDVELRCDPISGHTALYWYRQSLGQGLEFLIYFQGNSAPDKSGLPSDRFSAERTGGSVSTLTIQRTQQEDSAVYLCASSLFRGSGNQPQHFGDGTRLSIL.

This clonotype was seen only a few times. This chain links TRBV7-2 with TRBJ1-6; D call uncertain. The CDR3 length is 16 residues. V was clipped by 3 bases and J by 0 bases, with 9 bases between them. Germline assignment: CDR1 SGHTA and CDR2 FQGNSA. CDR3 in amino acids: CASSFQTSSYNSPLHF. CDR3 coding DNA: TGTGCCAGCAGCTTTCAGACGAGCTCCTATAATTCACCCCTCCACTTT.

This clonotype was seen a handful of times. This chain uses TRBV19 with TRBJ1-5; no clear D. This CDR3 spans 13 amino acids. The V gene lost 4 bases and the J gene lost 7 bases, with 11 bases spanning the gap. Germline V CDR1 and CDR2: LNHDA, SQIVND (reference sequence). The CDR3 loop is CASSTLAPQPQHF. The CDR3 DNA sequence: TGTGCCAGTAGTACCCTTGCGCCCCAGCCCCAGCATTTT.

DNA for the CDR3: TGTGCCACCAGCAGAGATCGAAAAAAATGGGGGTACAATGAGCAGTTCTTC. It specifies CATSRDRKKWGYNEQFF. The chain recombines TRBV15 with TRBJ2-1; the D call may be TRBD1 or TRBD2 (5 bases each). The germline CDR1 and CDR2 sequences are LNHNV and YYDKDF (reference sequence). V was trimmed by 0 bases and J by 4 bases, leaving 16 bases between them. The CDR3 extends over 17 amino acids.

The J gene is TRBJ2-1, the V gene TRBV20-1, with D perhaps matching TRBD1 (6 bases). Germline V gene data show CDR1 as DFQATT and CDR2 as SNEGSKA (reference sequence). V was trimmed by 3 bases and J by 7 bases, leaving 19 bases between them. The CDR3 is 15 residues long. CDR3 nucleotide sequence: TGCAGTGCTAGGAAACAGGGCTTTATACCTAATGAGCAGTTCTTC. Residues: CSARKQGFIPNEQFF.

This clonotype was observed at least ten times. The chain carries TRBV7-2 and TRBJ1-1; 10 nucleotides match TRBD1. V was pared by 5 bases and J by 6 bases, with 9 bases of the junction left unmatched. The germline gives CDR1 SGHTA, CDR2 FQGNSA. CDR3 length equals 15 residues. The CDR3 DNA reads TGTGCCAGCAGCACCTCCGGGACAGGGGAGGCTGAAGCTTTCTTT. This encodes CASSTSGTGEAEAFF.

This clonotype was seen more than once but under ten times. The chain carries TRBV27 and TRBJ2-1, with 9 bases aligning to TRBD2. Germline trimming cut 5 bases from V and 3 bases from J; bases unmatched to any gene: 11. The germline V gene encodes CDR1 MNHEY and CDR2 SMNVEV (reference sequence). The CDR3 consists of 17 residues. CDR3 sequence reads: CASSPRWGSGGYNEQFF. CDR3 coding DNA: TGTGCCAGCAGTCCCCGGTGGGGTAGCGGGGGCTACAATGAGCAGTTCTTC.

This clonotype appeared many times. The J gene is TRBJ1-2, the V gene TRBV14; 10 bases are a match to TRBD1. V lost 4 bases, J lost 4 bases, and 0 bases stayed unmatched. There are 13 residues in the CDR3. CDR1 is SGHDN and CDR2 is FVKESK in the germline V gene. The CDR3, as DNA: TGTGCCAGCAGCCGGGACAGGGGCTATGGCTACACCTTC. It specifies CASSRDRGYGYTF.

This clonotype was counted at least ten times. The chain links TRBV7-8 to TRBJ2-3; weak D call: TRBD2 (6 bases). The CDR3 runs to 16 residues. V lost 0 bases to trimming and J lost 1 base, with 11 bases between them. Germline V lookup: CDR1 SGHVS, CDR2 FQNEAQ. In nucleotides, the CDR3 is TGTGCCAGCAGCTTAGCTGGGGAGGACGGCACAGATACGCAGTATTTT. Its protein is CASSLAGEDGTDTQYF.

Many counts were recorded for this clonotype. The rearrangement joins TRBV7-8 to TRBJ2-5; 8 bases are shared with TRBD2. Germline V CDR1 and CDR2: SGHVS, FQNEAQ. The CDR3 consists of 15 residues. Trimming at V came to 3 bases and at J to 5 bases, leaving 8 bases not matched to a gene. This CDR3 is CASSFSLRGAETQYF. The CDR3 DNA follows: TGTGCCAGCAGCTTTTCTTTGCGGGGGGCCGAGACCCAGTACTTC.